This entry features one TCR beta chain sequence. The antigen this receptor binds is unknown. The input lacks base qualities; no much larger clone sits a single base away. The library relied on the immunoSEQ multiplex PCR assay. The table comes from immuneACCESS by way of TCRdb, which keeps in-frame sequences with V and J called. Part of the clones is missing from these tables; in studies checked, under half for an unresolved V gene and the rest for unknown reasons. Across this sample there are 65,000 to 85,000 clones, with 95% to 98% seen only once. The top ten hold approximately 0.15% of the sample. These data belong to a study of technical replicates of blood from several donors (dated by TCRdb to the late 2010s). V was cut back by 5 bases and J by 8 bases, leaving a gap of 12 bases between them. The CDR3 measures 12 amino acids from cysteine to phenylalanine. Only the CDR3 part of the read is kept: 36 bases, read in frame from the first base. CDR1 SGHVS and CDR2 FNYEAQ were looked up in the germline V gene.

Sequencing was carried out using T cells isolated from PBMCs. The origin of this receptor is a human donor in good health. The V and J genes are TRBV7-6 and TRBJ1-1; the best D guess is TRBD1, with 6 bases matching. For the CDR3, the sequence is CASSPGATEAFF. The DNA sequence is given as TGTGCCAGCAGCCCAGGGGCAACGGAAGCTTTCTTT.